These 20 T cell receptor beta chains came from one sample sequenced in a study of spatial heterogeneity in lung cancer. As for time point: sample taken at primary tumor resection. No cells were sorted before sequencing. The whole RNA sequenced was extracted from tumor, nontumor lung or frozen PBMC. TCRdb reprocessed the 5' RACE reads via MiXCR and lists one record per CDR3 protein. In the table there are some 39,000 distinct CDR3 sequences, 6% to 7.5% of which are singletons. Sample: PBMCs, taken at surgery. These receptors came from a female donor with early-stage non-small cell lung cancer.

This clonotype showed up many times. CDR3 amino acids: CASSIVGRRYEQYF. The CDR3 DNA follows: TGTGCCAGTAGTATCGTAGGGCGGCGTTACGAGCAGTACTTC. This chain links TRBV19 with TRBJ2-7; D is unresolved. CDR3 size: 14 residues. The V end lost 3 bases, the J end lost 4 bases, and 13 bases lay between the germline ends. Germline V gene data show CDR1 as LNHDA and CDR2 as SQIVND (reference sequence).

The chain joins TRBV7-8 to TRBJ1-5, with 7 bases aligning to TRBD1. The germline V gene has CDR1 SGHVS and CDR2 FQNEAQ. Trimming took 5 bases from V and 3 from J; bases not matched to a gene: 7. This CDR3 spans 15 amino acids. As DNA, the CDR3 is TGTGCCAGCAGCCCCCGGGACAGCCTCAATCAGCCCCAGCATTTT. This codes for CASSPRDSLNQPQHF.

The chain couples TRBV20-1 to TRBJ2-3, with D possibly being TRBD1 or TRBD2 (5 bases each). The V gene lost 1 base and the J gene lost 6 bases, with 14 bases spanning the gap. CDR3 length: 14 amino acids. Per germline, CDR1 DFQATT and CDR2 SNEGSKA (reference sequence). CDR3 region: CSARGGIVVDTQYF. CDR3 nucleotide sequence: TGCAGTGCTAGAGGGGGGATCGTTGTGGATACGCAGTATTTT.

The chain recombines TRBV30 with TRBJ2-2, with D tentatively TRBD1 (6 bases). Germline loops: CDR1 GTSNPN, CDR2 SVGIG (reference sequence). CDR3 length: 16 amino acids. Trimming stripped 2 bases from V and 1 base from J, with 14 bases between. For the CDR3, the DNA is TGTGCCTGGAGTCGAAACCGGGACATGAACACCGGGGAGCTGTTTTTT. This encodes CAWSRNRDMNTGELFF.

The sample holds many counts of this clonotype. This chain uses TRBV5-1 with TRBJ1-5; no clear D gene. This CDR3 comprises 12 residues. Germline V gene lookup returns CDR1 SGHRS and CDR2 YFSETQ. V lost 0 bases, J lost 6 bases, and 4 bases lay in between. The CDR3 DNA is TGCGCCAGCAGCTTGGAGTTTCAGCCCCAGCATTTT. Translation: CASSLEFQPQHF.

The gene calls are TRBV5-5 and TRBJ1-3; D gene uncertain. The V gene's germline CDR1 is SGHKS and CDR2 YYEKEE (reference sequence). Trimming stripped 4 bases from V and 0 bases from J, with 11 bases between. There are 15 residues in the CDR3. The CDR3 bases are TGTGCCAGCAGCCCTTATATGGACTCTGGAAACACCATATATTTT. Amino acids: CASSPYMDSGNTIYF.

This clonotype was observed a few times. V usage is TRBV4-3 and J usage is TRBJ1-5; 9 positions match TRBD1. The V gene's germline CDR1 is LGHNA and CDR2 YSLEER. The V and J ends lost 2 bases and 3 bases, in that order; junction bases with no gene match: 5. The CDR3 has 16 amino acids. CDR3 amino acids: CASSQPTGGNNQPQHF. In nucleotides, the CDR3 is TGCGCCAGCAGCCAACCGACAGGGGGGAACAATCAGCCCCAGCATTTT.

Many counts were recorded for this clonotype. The gene calls are TRBV5-1 and TRBJ2-7, with TRBD2 matching 8 bases. With 5 bases clipped from V and 6 bases from J, the junction kept 1 base outside the gene matches. CDR3 size: 11 residues. Germline CDR1 reads SGHRS; CDR2 reads YFSETQ. This CDR3 reads CASRGLVEQYF. CDR3 bases: TGCGCCAGCAGGGGACTAGTCGAGCAGTACTTC.

This clonotype was detected ten times or more. The chain joins TRBV6-2 or TRBV6-3 to TRBJ1-1; D is unresolved. The CDR3 is 13 residues long. Germline CDR1 and CDR2: MNHEY and SVGEGT. Trimming cost V 5 bases and J 0 bases, with 7 bases left between them. The DNA of the CDR3 is TGTGCCAGCAGTGCCTACATGAACACTGAAGCTTTCTTT. Its translation: CASSAYMNTEAFF.

The chain carries TRBV9 and TRBJ2-2; TRBD1 aligns across 8 bases. The J segment lost 4 bases and the V segment lost 2 bases, leaving 4 bases of the junction unmatched. The CDR3 is 15 amino acids. Germline CDR1 SGDLS, CDR2 YYNGEE. CDR3 sequence: CASSVDRESTGELFF. In DNA, the CDR3 is TGTGCCAGCAGCGTGGACAGGGAGAGCACCGGGGAGCTGTTTTTT.

This clonotype was seen more than once but under ten times. This chain uses TRBV11-2 with TRBJ1-2, with 9 positions matching TRBD1. Trimming took 4 bases from V and 3 from J; bases not matched to a gene: 0. The germline gives CDR1 SGHAT, CDR2 FQNNGV. The CDR3 extends over 13 amino acids. CDR3 in DNA: TGTGCCAGCAGCTGGGACAGGGACTATGGCTACACCTTC. It translates to CASSWDRDYGYTF.

The rearrangement links TRBV6-1 to TRBJ1-1, with D unclear. The CDR3 runs to 14 residues. Per the germline V gene, CDR1 is MNHNS and CDR2 is SASEGT. With 6 bases removed from V and 2 bases from J, the gap between germline ends came to 13 bases. CDR3 sequence: CASSGRTLNTEAFF. As DNA, the CDR3 is TGTGCCAGCAGCGGACGGACCTTAAACACTGAAGCTTTCTTT.

This clonotype was detected many times. The V gene is TRBV20-1, the J gene TRBJ1-1; D possibly corresponds to TRBD1 (6 bases). Trimming cost V 7 bases and J 8 bases, with 20 bases left between them. The length of the CDR3 is 13 residues. In germline, CDR1 is DFQATT, CDR2 SNEGSKA (reference sequence). The CDR3 here is CSGTLPGAGEAFF. CDR3 DNA: TGCAGTGGGACGCTACCAGGGGCGGGAGAAGCTTTCTTT.

At least ten counts were recorded for this clonotype. This chain joins TRBV20-1 and TRBJ2-3; TRBD2 matches 10 bases. J lost 5 bases, V lost 5 bases, and 10 bases had no gene match. The CDR3 is 15 amino acids. Germline values: CDR1 DFQATT, CDR2 SNEGSKA (reference sequence). Here the CDR3 reads CSAGNDLAGVDTQYF. The CDR3 bases are TGCAGTGCTGGAAACGACCTAGCGGGGGTAGATACGCAGTATTTT.

This clonotype is a singleton in its sample. Mismatch with germline at one junction end may stem from a read error. This chain connects TRBV10-2 to TRBJ2-5; TRBD2 might be the D (7 bases). The germline V gene encodes CDR1 WSHSY and CDR2 SAAADI. The CDR3 is 16 residues long. CDR3 DNA sequence: TGCGCCAACAGTCTCCGAAAGGGGGGGACCCAAGAGACCCAGTACTTC. This sequence encodes CANSLRKGGTQETQYF.

This clonotype appeared many times. An end of the junction differs from the germline gene, which may be a read error. V and J are TRBV5-1 and TRBJ2-5; D is tentatively TRBD1 or TRBD2 (6 bases each). Germline V lookup: CDR1 SGHRS, CDR2 YFSETQ. This CDR3 has 12 residues. In nucleotides, the CDR3 is TGCGCCAGCAGCTTGTCGGGGGCCTCCAGGAACTTC. It codes for CASSLSGASRNF.

This clonotype was counted between two and nine times. The V and J genes are TRBV6-2 or TRBV6-3 and TRBJ2-2; 7 nucleotides align to TRBD1. The CDR3 sequence is 15 residues long. V lost 6 bases and J lost 6; bases outside the gene matches: 10. Looked up from germline, CDR1 is MNHEY and CDR2 is SVGEGT. CDR3 bases: TGTGCCAGCAGCCCAATCCGACAGGGCGCCGGGGAGCTGTTTTTT. It codes for CASSPIRQGAGELFF.

This clonotype was detected only a few times. The genes are TRBV4-1 and TRBJ1-2; D remains unclear. Germline lookup yields CDR1 MGHRA and CDR2 YSYEKL. This CDR3 spans 17 amino acids. Trimming shortened V by 1 base and J by 4 bases, and 19 bases separated the two germline ends. The CDR3 here is CASSQATWFRSAYGYTF. CDR3 bases: TGCGCCAGCAGCCAAGCTACTTGGTTTCGTTCGGCCTATGGCTACACCTTC.

This clonotype was seen ten or more times. The chain couples TRBV29-1 to TRBJ1-1, with 7 bases lining up with TRBD1. From germline, CDR1 is SQVTM and CDR2 ANQGSEA. J gave up 7 bases and V 3 bases, and 8 bases lay outside the gene matches. CDR3 size: 13 residues. Written as DNA, the CDR3 is TGCAGCGTTGACTTGACAGGGTCGGGTGAAGCTTTCTTT. It yields the protein CSVDLTGSGEAFF.

The J gene is TRBJ2-3, the V gene TRBV9, with unresolved D. Germline V gene lookup returns CDR1 SGDLS and CDR2 YYNGEE. This CDR3 region has 13 residues. With 1 base removed from V and 4 bases from J, the gap between germline ends came to 7 bases. CDR3 loop: CASSVKVSDTQYF. The CDR3 DNA is TGTGCCAGCAGCGTAAAGGTTTCAGATACGCAGTATTTT.